The sequence of this T cell receptor (beta chain) was determined in a study of T cell responses to AZD1222 COVID-19 vaccine. Study details: Pooling of second doses given at about 4 or about 12 weeks was done.

Findings of the study overall: Seropositive at baseline were only a handful of AZD1222 recipients. Nearly half of spike-specific TCRs reportedly go after variant regions that carry no mutations. Females outnumbered males among donors, who were mostly white British; clonal diversity was possibly underestimated.

This clone was detected a few times. No antigen is known for it. The data were produced by immunoSEQ multiplex PCR, yet TCRdb's version contains in-frame clones alone and is incomplete. The sample lists 100,000 or so clones; 90% were seen once. The CDR3 loop spans 12 amino acids. V was cut by 0 bases and J by 8 bases, with 7 bases left in between. The germline V gene has CDR1 MNHEY and CDR2 SVGAGI. This chain links TRBV6-5 with TRBJ1-1; D gene uncertain. The receptor was isolated from an adult in good health. This material consisted of peripheral blood, taken on day 0 of AZD1222 vaccination. The CDR3: CASSYSGSEAFF. The CDR3 nucleotides read TGTGCCAGCAGTTACTCGGGATCGGAAGCTTTCTTT.